This T cell receptor (beta chain) was captured by sequencing in a study of CD8 T cells in ankylosing spondylitis. This clonotype came up many times. The antigen remains unidentified. The CDR3 sequence is 16 residues long. Looked up from germline, CDR1 is DFQATT and CDR2 is SNEGSKA (reference sequence). With 3 bases clipped from V and 4 bases from J, the junction kept 7 bases outside the gene matches. Regarding the study as a whole: Disease-linked clones bore a CD8+ phenotype and were relatively rare in peripheral blood.

The authors made TCR beta libraries by quantitative 5'-RACE with molecular barcodes. One entry per CDR3 protein, called by TCRdb with MiXCR from the 5' RACE reads. Of 380,000 or so distinct CDR3 sequences listed, 20% are singletons. The material sequenced was blood, either unsorted or a sorted T cell fraction (not recorded which). This clonotype was obtained from a male donor with ankylosing spondylitis or in good health (not recorded which). The V call is TRBV20-1, the J call TRBJ2-2; 11 bases align to TRBD2. The CDR3 is CSASGVAGGLTGELFF. CDR3 bases: TGCAGTGCTAGCGGGGTAGCGGGGGGGCTCACCGGGGAGCTGTTTTTT.